These T cell receptor beta chains were read from a single sample in a study of shared clonotypes between healthy human individuals. Here immunoSEQ multiplex PCR was the method, and the copy in TCRdb shows in-frame clones only, minus some. The profile covers roughly 2.4 million clones, with approximately 94% appearing a single time and roughly 0.13% taken by the ten largest. Sequencing used naive CD4+ T cells sorted from blood. Receptors were obtained from a man aged 18 to 30 in good health. Both conserved end residues are part of each CDR3. The order of the fields is CDR3 length, clone size, J gene, D gene, V gene, CDR3 DNA, CDR3 protein. D genes are given only for firm matches. Clone size is shown for a subset of rows, as once, few, many or a class of expanded clone.

15	-	TRBJ2-7	TRBD2	TRBV29-1	TGCAGCGTTGTTCCCAGGCTAGCGGGGGACTACGAGCAGTACTTC	CSVVPRLAGDYEQYF
12	once	TRBJ1-1	-	TRBV7-9	TGTGCCAGCAGCGAAGAGGTAGTCCGAGCTTTCTTT	CASSEEVVRAFF
11	-	TRBJ2-1	-	TRBV30	TGTGCCTGGAGTGGTAGTGTTGAGCAGTTCTTC	CAWSGSVEQFF
14	-	TRBJ1-5	-	TRBV2	TGTGCCAGCAGTGTGGCAGGTGGCAATCAGCCCCAGCATTTT	CASSVAGGNQPQHF
16	-	TRBJ2-1	TRBD2	TRBV7-9	TGTGCCAGCAGCTACCCTTTACTAGCGGACCACAATGAGCAGTTCTTC	CASSYPLLADHNEQFF
15	-	TRBJ1-5	-	TRBV5-6	TGTGCCAGCAGCATTAGACAGGTTACTTATCAGCCCCAGCATTTT	CASSIRQVTYQPQHF
17	-	TRBJ2-3	TRBD1	TRBV11-2	TGTGCCAGCAGCTTAACGACAGGGACCTTAGGTACAGATACGCAGTATTTT	CASSLTTGTLGTDTQYF
13	-	TRBJ1-5	-	TRBV5-1	TGCGCCAGCAGCTTAGGGTACAATCAGCCCCAGCATTTT	CASSLGYNQPQHF
18	-	TRBJ1-1	TRBD1	TRBV5-1	TGCGCCAGCAGCCTGTTGGTCCAGGGGGGCCGAATGAACACTGAAGCTTTCTTT	CASSLLVQGGRMNTEAFF
14	-	TRBJ2-7	-	TRBV4-1	TGCGCCAGCAGCCAACTATTAGGGGGGTACGAGCAGTACTTC	CASSQLLGGYEQYF
12	once	TRBJ2-6	-	TRBV18	TGTGCCAGCTCACCTGGGGCCAACGTCCTGACTTTC	CASSPGANVLTF
17	-	TRBJ1-3	-	TRBV25-1	TGTGCCAGCAGTGCCCCCCGGCAGGGGAAGGTCTATAGCACCATATATTTT	CASSAPRQGKVYSTIYF
15	once	TRBJ2-7	-	TRBV21-1	TGTGCCAGCAGCAAAGAGAACACCCCTACCTACGAGCAGTACTTC	CASSKENTPTYEQYF
18	-	TRBJ1-6	-	TRBV7-6	TGTGCCAGCAGCTTAGCCCTCAGGGTCAGTTCCTATAATTCACCCCTCCACTTT	CASSLALRVSSYNSPLHF